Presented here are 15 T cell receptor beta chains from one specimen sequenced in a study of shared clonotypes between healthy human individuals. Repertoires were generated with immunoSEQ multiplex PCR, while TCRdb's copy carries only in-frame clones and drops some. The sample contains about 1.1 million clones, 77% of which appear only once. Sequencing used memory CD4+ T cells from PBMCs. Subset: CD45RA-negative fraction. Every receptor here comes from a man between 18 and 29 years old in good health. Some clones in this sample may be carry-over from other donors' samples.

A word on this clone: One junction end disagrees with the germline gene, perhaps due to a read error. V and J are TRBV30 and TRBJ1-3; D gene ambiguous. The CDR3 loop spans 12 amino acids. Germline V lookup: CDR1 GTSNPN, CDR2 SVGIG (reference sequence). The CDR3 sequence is CASSLSGNTIYF. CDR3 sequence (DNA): TGTGCCTCGAGTCTCTCTGGAAACACCATATATTTT. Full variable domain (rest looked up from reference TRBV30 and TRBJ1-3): SQTIHQWPATLVQPVGSPLSLECTVEGTSNPNLYWYRQAAGRGLQLLFYSVGIGQISSEVPQNLSASRPQDRQFILSSKKLLLSDSGFYLCASSLSGNTIYFGEGSWLTVV.

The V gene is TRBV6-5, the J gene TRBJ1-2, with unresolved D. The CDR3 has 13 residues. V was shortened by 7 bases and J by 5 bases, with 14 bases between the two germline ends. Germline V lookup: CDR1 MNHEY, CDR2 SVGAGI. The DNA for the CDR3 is TGTGCCAGCACGGGGAGAAGGCCATATGGCTACACCTTC. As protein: CASTGRRPYGYTF.

The CDR3 nucleotides read TGTGCCAGCAGTGCTCCCGGGACTGCCAAGGTGAATTCACCCCTCCACTTT. This encodes CASSAPGTAKVNSPLHF. The V gene is TRBV25-1, the J gene TRBJ1-6; D possibly corresponds to TRBD1 (5 bases). The CDR3 sequence is 17 residues long. Germline CDR1 is MGHDK and CDR2 is SYGVNS. V was shortened by 4 bases and J by 7 bases, with 20 bases between the two germline ends.

The CDR3 is CASSPGLSNTGELFF. The CDR3 DNA is TGTGCCAGCAGCCCGGGACTGTCGAACACCGGGGAGCTGTTTTTT. V and J are TRBV11-2 and TRBJ2-2, with a possible D match to TRBD2 (6 bases). V lost 5 bases and J lost 0, with 10 bases in between. This CDR3 is 15 amino acids long. Germline CDR1 and CDR2: SGHAT and FQNNGV.

The CDR3 reads CASSLTGRMNTEAFF. In nucleotides, the CDR3 is TGTGCCAGCAGCTTGACGGGGCGCATGAACACTGAAGCTTTCTTT. V gene TRBV5-5 combines with J gene TRBJ1-1; weak D call: TRBD1 (5 bases). The CDR3 runs 15 residues. V lost 1 base and J lost 0, with 10 bases in between. CDR1 and CDR2 (germline): SGHKS, YYEKEE (reference sequence).

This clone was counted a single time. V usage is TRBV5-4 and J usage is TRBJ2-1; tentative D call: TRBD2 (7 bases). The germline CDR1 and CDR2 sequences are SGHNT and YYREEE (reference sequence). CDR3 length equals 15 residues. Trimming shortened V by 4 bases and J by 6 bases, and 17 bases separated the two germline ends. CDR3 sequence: CASSPRGAVFNEQFF. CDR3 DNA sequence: TGTGCCAGCAGCCCTCGGGGGGCGGTCTTCAATGAGCAGTTCTTC.

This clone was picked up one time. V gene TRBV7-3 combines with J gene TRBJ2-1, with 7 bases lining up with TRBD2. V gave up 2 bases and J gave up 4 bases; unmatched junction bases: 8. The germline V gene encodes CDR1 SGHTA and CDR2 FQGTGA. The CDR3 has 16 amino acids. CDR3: CASSLRSSGSYNEQFF. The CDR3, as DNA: TGTGCCAGCAGCTTACGATCTAGCGGAAGTTACAATGAGCAGTTCTTC.

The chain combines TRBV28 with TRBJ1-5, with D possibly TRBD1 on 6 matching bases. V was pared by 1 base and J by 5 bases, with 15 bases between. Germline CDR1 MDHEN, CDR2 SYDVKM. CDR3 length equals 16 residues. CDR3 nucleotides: TGTGCCAGCAGTTTATTCGACAGGTTACCGCATCAGCCCCAGCATTTT. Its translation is CASSLFDRLPHQPQHF. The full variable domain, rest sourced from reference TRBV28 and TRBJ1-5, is DVKVTQSSRYLVKRTGEKVFLECVQDMDHENMFWYRQDPGLGLRLIYFSYDVKMKEKGDIPEGYSVSREKKERFSLILESASTNQTSMYLCASSLFDRLPHQPQHFGDGTRLSIL.

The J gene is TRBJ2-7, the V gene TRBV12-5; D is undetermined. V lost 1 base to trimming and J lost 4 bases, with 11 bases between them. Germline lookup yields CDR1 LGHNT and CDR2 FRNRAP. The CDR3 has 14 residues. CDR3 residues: CASGLAHSFYEQYF. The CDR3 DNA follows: TGTGCTAGTGGTTTGGCCCACAGCTTTTACGAGCAGTACTTC.

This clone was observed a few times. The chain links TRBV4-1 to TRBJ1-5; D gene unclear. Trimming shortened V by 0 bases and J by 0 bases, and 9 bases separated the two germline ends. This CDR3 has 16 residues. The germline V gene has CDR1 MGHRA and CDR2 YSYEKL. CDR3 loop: CASSQDRDYSNQPQHF. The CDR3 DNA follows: TGCGCCAGCAGCCAAGACCGGGATTATAGCAATCAGCCCCAGCATTTT.

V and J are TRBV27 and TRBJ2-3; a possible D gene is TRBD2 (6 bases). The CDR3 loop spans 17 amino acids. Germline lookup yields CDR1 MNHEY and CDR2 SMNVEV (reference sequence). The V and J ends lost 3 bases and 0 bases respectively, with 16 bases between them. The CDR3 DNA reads TGTGCCAGCAGTTTCCGTGGGGACTCCTATAGCACAGATACGCAGTATTTT. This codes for CASSFRGDSYSTDTQYF.

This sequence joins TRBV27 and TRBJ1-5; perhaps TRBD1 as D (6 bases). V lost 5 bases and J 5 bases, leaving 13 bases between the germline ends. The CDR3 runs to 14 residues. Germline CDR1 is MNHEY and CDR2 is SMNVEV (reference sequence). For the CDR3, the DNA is TGTGCCAGCAGTAAGGAAGGGGGGGATCAGCCCCAGCATTTT. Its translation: CASSKEGGDQPQHF.

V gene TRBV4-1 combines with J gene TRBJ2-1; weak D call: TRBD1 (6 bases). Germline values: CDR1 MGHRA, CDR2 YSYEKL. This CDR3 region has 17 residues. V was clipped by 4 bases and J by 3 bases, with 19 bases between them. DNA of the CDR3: TGCGCCAGCAGCCGGGCCGCCCCAGGGGAAGGCTACAATGAGCAGTTCTTC. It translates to CASSRAAPGEGYNEQFF.

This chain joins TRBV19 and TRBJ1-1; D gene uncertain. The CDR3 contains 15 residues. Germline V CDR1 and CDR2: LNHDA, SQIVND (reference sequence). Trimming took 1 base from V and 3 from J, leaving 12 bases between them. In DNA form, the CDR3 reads TGTGCCAGTAGTATAGCTTGGCAGCAGGACACTGAAGCTTTCTTT. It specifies CASSIAWQQDTEAFF.

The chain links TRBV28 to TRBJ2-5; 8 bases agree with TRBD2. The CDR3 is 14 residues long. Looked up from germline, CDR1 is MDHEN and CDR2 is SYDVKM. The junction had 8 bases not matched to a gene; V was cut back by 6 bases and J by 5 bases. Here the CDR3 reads CASSSMGLGETQYF. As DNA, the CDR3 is TGTGCCAGCAGCTCTATGGGACTAGGTGAGACCCAGTACTTC.